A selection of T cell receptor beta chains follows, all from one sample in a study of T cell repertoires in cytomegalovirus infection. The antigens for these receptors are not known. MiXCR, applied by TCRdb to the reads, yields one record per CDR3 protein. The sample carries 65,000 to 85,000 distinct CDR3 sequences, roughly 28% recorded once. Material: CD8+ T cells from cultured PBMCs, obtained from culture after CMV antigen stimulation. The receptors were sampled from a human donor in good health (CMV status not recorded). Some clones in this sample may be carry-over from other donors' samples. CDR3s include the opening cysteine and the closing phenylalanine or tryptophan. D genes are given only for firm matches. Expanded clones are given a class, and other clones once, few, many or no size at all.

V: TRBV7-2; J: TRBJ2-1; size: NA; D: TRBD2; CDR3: CASSHRLAGGLYNEQFF; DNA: TGTGCCAGCAGCCACCGACTAGCGGGAGGCCTTTACAATGAGCAGTTCTTC
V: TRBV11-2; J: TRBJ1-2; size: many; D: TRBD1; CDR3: CASSLDAGGGYGYTF; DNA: TGTGCCAGCAGCTTAGATGCAGGGGGCGGCTATGGCTACACCTTC
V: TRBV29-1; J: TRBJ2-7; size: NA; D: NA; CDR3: CSVEEHGGYEQYF; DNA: TGCAGCGTTGAAGAGCACGGAGGCTACGAGCAGTACTTC
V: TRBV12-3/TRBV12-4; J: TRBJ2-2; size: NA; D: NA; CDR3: CASSFGTGELFF; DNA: TGTGCCAGCAGTTTTGGCACCGGGGAGCTGTTTTTT
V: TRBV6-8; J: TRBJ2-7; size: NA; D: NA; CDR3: CASSVTGLGTKEGIYEQYF; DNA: TGTGCCAGCAGCGTCACAGGGCTAGGGACTAAGGAGGGAATCTACGAGCAGTACTTC
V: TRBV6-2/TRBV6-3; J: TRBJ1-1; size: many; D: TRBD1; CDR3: CASSQGGNTEAFF; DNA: TGTGCCAGCTCACAGGGGGGAAACACTGAAGCTTTCTTT
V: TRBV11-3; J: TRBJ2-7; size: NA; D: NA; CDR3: CASSLGAQGEVFYEQYF; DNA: TGTGCCAGCAGCTTAGGTGCCCAGGGAGAGGTCTTCTACGAGCAGTACTTC
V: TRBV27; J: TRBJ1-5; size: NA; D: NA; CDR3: CASALRGDQPQHF; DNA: TGTGCCAGCGCCCTGCGGGGGGATCAGCCCCAGCATTTT
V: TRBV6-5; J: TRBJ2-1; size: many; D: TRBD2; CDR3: CASSYSSGGGINEQFF; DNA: TGTGCCAGCAGTTACTCTAGCGGGGGGGGTATCAATGAGCAGTTCTTC
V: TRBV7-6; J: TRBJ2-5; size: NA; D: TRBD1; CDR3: CASSPGQGQRSQYF; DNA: TGTGCCAGCAGCCCCGGACAGGGTCAGAGGAGCCAGTACTTC
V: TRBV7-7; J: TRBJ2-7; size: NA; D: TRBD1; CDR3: CASSGSGTGSYEQYF; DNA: TGTGCCAGCAGCGGATCCGGGACAGGCTCCTACGAGCAGTACTTC
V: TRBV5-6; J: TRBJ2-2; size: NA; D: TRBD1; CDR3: CASSSTILQGAGELFF; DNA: TGTGCCAGCAGCTCGACGATTTTACAGGGGGCCGGGGAGCTGTTTTTT
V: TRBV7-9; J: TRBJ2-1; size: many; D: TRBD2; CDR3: CASSLGQGGLAGDYEQFF; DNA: TGTGCCAGCAGCTTAGGTCAGGGGGGCCTAGCGGGAGATTATGAGCAGTTCTTC
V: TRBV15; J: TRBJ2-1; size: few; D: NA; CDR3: CATSSGAGAYNEQFF; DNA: TGTGCCACCAGCAGCGGGGCCGGCGCCTACAATGAGCAGTTCTTC
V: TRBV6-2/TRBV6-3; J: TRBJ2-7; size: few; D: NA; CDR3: CASIKSPYEQYF; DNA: TGTGCCAGCATAAAGTCGCCCTACGAGCAGTACTTC
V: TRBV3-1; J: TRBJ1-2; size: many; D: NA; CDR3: CASSHYTNYGYTF; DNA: TGTGCCAGCAGCCACTACACCAACTATGGCTACACCTTC
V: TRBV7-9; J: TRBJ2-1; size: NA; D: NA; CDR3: CASSSRTGPDNEQFF; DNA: TGTGCCAGCAGCTCCCGAACGGGGCCCGACAATGAGCAGTTCTTC
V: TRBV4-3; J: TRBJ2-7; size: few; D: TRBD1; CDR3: CASSEGPGTGIYEQYF; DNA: TGCGCCAGCAGCGAAGGACCCGGGACAGGGATTTACGAGCAGTACTTC
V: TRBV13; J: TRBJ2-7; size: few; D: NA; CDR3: CASSLRNEQYF; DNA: TGTGCCAGCAGCTTAAGGAACGAGCAGTACTTC
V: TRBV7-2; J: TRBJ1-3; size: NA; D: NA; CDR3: CASSPPEGLAGNTIYF; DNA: TGTGCCAGCAGCCCCCCAGAGGGTTTGGCTGGAAACACCATATATTTT
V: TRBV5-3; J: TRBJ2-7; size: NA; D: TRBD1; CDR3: CASSLTGQPSEQYF; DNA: TGTGCCAGCAGCTTAACGGGACAGCCCTCCGAGCAGTACTTC
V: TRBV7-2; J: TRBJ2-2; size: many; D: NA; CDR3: CASSLIFGTLNTGELFF; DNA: TGTGCCAGCAGCTTAATTTTTGGCACCCTGAACACCGGGGAGCTGTTTTTT
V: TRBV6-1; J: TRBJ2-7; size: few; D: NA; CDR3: CASSEGAHEQYF; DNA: TGTGCCAGCAGTGAAGGGGCCCACGAGCAGTACTTC
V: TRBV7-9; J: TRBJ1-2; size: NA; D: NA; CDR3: CASSLVGQDAYGYTF; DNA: TGTGCCAGCAGCTTAGTGGGGCAGGACGCCTATGGCTACACCTTC
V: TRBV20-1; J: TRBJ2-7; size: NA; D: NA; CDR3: CSARVADSYEQYF; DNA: TGCAGTGCTAGAGTAGCAGACTCCTACGAGCAGTACTTC
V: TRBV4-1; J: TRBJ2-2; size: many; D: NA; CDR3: CASSQVSGELFF; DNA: TGCGCCAGCAGCCAAGTGTCCGGGGAGCTGTTTTTT
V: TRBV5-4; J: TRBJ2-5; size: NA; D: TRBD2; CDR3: CASSRWDSGEETQYF; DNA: TGTGCCAGCAGCCGGTGGGATAGCGGGGAGGAGACCCAGTACTTC